These T cell receptor beta chains were read from a single sample in a study of tumor and adjacent non-tumor tissue in lung cancer. TCRdb reprocessed the multiplex PCR reads via MiXCR and lists one record per CDR3 protein. The table records about 90,000 distinct CDR3 sequences, about 66% of them present only once. Material: lung tumor tissue. The receptor set was obtained from a man between 65 and 85 years old with non-small cell lung cancer. CDR3s include the opening cysteine and the closing phenylalanine or tryptophan. A D gene is named only where the DNA matches it firmly. Only part of the rows carry a size: once, few, many, or a class if the clone is expanded.

abundance,d_gene,j_gene,v_gene,CDR3aa,CDR3nt
once,-,TRBJ2-1,TRBV11-2,CASSLGGSWRYDEQFF,TGTGCCAGCAGCTTAGGAGGTAGCTGGAGGTACGATGAGCAGTTCTTC
-,-,TRBJ2-7,TRBV11-2,CTSSIDPGYGQYF,TGTACCAGCAGTATAGATCCAGGGTACGGGCAGTACTTC
-,-,TRBJ2-5,TRBV7-9,CASSRHSGQETQYF,TGTGCCAGCAGCCGGCACAGCGGACAAGAGACCCAGTACTTC
-,-,TRBJ1-1,TRBV29-1,CSTLKPPMNTEAFF,TGCAGCACCCTGAAGCCGCCTATGAACACTGAAGCTTTCTTT
medium-sized,-,TRBJ2-5,TRBV28,CASSLHRESRETQYF,TGTGCCAGCAGTTTACACAGGGAGAGTCGGGAGACCCAGTACTTC
-,TRBD1,TRBJ1-6,TRBV6-1,CASRANGRGLNSPLHF,TGTGCCAGCAGGGCTAACGGCAGGGGGCTTAATTCACCCCTCCACTTC
-,-,TRBJ1-1,TRBV11-2,CASSSESYTEAFF,TGTGCCAGCAGCTCAGAGAGCTACACTGAAGCCTTCTTC
-,-,TRBJ2-5,TRBV29-1,CRVNRRASLSQYF,TGCAGAGTTAACAGAAGAGCCTCTTTATCCCAGTACTTC
once,-,TRBJ2-3,TRBV7-3,CASSLTATNTQYF,TGTGCCAGCAGCTTAACAGCGACCAATACGCAGTATTTT
once,-,TRBJ2-7,TRBV11-2,CTSSLDQVYDQYF,TGTACCAGCAGCTTAGATCAAGTTTACGATCAGTACTTC
few,-,TRBJ2-1,TRBV5-4,CASSSLQYSEQFF,TGTGCCAGCAGCTCGTTACAATACAGTGAGCAGTTCTTC
-,-,TRBJ2-3,TRBV11-2,CASSLAGGASNTQYF,TGTGCCAGCAGCTTAGCTGGGGGCGCGTCAAATACGCAGTATTTT
many,-,TRBJ2-1,TRBV11-2,CASSLNPPPSYNEQFF,TGTGCCAGCAGCTTAAACCCCCCCCCTTCCTACAATGAGCAGTTCTTC
hyperexpanded,-,TRBJ2-3,TRBV11-2,CASSLDRTTSTDTQYF,TGTGCCAGCAGCTTAGACAGGACGACTAGCACAGATACGCAGTATTTT
few,-,TRBJ2-7,TRBV5-1,CASADLYEQYF,TGCGCCAGCGCCGACCTCTACGAGCAGTACTTC
few,-,TRBJ1-3,TRBV12-3/TRBV12-4,CASSTGWRGNTIYF,TGTGCCAGCAGTACGGGATGGCGGGGAAACACCATATATTTT
-,-,TRBJ2-7,TRBV4-2,CASSHPIGNSYEQYF,TGTGCCAGTAGCCATCCTATAGGGAACTCGTACGAGCAGTACTTC
-,TRBD1,TRBJ2-7,TRBV5-1,CASSPRTGAYERYF,TGCGCCAGCAGCCCCCGGACAGGGGCCTACGAGCGGTACTTC
many,-,TRBJ1-4,TRBV29-1,CSVGEFNEKLFF,TGCAGCGTTGGGGAGTTTAATGAAAAACTGTTTTTT
many,TRBD1,TRBJ1-2,TRBV5-1,CASSFGQGRNYGYTF,TGCGCCAGCAGCTTCGGACAGGGGAGGAACTATGGCTACACCTTC
-,-,TRBJ1-6,TRBV20-1,CSASLGGTGFDNSPLHF,TGCAGTGCTAGTTTAGGGGGAACCGGTTTTGACAATTCACCCCTCCACTTT
many,-,TRBJ1-1,TRBV6-5,CASSYSWGGTSNTEAFF,TGTGCCAGCAGTTACTCGTGGGGAGGGACGTCGAACACTGAAGCTTTCTTT
-,TRBD1,TRBJ2-5,TRBV6-5,CTSGTGEWETQYF,TGTACCAGCGGGACAGGGGAGTGGGAGACCCAGTACTTC
few,-,TRBJ2-7,TRBV29-1,CSVAGGAYEQYF,-
few,TRBD1,TRBJ2-5,TRBV28,CAGSLVQGAAGETQYF,TGTGCCGGCAGTTTGGTGCAGGGGGCCGCGGGCGAGACCCAGTACTTC
-,-,TRBJ2-6,TRBV12-3/TRBV12-4,CASSYTGSGANVLIF,TGTGCCAGCAGTTACACAGGCTCTGGGGCCAACGTCCTGATTTTC
-,-,TRBJ1-5,TRBV10-2,CTSSEDLVGNQAQHF,TGCACCAGCAGCGAAGATCTCGTTGGCAATCAGGCCCAGCATTTT
many,-,TRBJ2-1,TRBV12-3/TRBV12-4,CASSRTSYNEQFF,TGTGCCAGCAGCCGGACTTCCTACAATGAGCAGTTCTTC